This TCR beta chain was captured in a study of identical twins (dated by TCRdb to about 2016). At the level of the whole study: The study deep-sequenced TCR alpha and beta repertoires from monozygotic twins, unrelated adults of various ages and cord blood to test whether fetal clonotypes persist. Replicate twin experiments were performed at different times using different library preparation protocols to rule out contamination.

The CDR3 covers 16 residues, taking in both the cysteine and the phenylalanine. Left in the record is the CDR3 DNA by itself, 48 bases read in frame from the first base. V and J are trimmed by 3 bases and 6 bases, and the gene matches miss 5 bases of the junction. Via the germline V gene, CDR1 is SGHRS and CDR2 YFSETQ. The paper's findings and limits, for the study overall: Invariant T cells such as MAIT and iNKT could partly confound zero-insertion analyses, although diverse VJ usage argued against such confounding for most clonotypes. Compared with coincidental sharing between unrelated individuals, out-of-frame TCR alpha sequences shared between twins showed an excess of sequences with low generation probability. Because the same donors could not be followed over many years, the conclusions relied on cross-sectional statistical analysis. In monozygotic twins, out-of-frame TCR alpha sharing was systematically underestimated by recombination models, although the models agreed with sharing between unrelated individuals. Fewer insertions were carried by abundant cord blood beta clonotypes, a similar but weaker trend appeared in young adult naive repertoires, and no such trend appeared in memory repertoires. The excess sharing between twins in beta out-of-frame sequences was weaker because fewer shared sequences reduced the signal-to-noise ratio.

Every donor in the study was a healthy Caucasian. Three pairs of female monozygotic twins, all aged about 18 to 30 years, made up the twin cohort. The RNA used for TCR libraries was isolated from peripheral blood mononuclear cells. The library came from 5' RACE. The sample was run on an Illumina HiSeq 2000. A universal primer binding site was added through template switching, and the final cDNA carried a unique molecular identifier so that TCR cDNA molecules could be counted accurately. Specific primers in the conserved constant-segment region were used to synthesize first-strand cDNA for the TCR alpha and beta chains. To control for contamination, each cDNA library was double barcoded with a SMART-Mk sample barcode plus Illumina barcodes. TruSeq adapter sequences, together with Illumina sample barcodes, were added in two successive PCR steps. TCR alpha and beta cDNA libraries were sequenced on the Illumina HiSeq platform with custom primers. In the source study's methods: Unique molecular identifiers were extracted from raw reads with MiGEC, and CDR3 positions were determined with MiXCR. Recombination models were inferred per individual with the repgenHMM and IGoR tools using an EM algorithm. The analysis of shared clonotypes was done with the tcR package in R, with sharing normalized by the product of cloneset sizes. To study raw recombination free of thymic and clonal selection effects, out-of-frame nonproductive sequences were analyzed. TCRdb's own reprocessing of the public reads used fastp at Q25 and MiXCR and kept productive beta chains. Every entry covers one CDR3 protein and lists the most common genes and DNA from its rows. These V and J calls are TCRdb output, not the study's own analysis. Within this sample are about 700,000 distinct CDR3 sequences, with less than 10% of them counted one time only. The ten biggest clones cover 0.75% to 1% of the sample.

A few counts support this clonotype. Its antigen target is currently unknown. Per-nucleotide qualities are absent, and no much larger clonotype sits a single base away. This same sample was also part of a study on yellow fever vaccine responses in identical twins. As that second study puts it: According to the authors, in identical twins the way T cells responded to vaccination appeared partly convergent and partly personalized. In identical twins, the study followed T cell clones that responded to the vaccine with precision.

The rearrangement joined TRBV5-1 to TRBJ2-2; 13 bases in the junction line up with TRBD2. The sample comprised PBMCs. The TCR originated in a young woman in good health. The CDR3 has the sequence CASSSVGLAGSGELFF. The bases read TGCGCCAGCAGCTCGGTGGGACTAGCGGGGTCCGGGGAGCTGTTTTTT.